This T cell receptor (beta chain) was captured in a study of control samples from healthy donors and cancer patients. V dropped 6 bases and J dropped 7 bases, with 10 bases sitting between them. This CDR3 region has 13 residues. Germline lookup yields CDR1 MNHEY and CDR2 SVGAGI. Clones were sequenced by immunoSEQ multiplex PCR, and TCRdb holds only the in-frame ones, with some missing. The sample lists 150,000 to 200,000 clones; 91% were seen once. Sequencing input: blood. This sequence was found in a woman in her 30s in good health. This chain uses TRBV6-5 with TRBJ1-6; D possibly corresponds to TRBD1 (5 bases). The CDR3 region has the DNA TGTGCCAGCAGGGGGGGTTTAAATTCACCCCTCCACTTT. It translates to CASRGGLNSPLHF.